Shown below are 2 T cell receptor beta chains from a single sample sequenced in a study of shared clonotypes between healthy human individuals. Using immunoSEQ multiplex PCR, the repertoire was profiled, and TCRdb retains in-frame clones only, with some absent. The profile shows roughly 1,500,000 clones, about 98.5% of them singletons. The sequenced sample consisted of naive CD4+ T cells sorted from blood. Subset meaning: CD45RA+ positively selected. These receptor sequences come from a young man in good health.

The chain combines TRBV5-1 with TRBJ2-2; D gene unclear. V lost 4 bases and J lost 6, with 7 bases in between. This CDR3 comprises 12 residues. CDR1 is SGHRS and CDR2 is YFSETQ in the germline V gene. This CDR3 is CASSPLSGELFF. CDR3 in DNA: TGCGCCAGCAGCCCCCTTTCCGGGGAGCTGTTTTTT. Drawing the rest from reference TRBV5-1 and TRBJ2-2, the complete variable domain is KAGVTQTPRYLIKTRGQQVTLSCSPISGHRSVSWYQQTPGQGLQFLFEYFSETQRNKGNFPGRFSGRQFSNSRSEMNVSTLELGDSALYLCASSPLSGELFFGEGSRLTVL.

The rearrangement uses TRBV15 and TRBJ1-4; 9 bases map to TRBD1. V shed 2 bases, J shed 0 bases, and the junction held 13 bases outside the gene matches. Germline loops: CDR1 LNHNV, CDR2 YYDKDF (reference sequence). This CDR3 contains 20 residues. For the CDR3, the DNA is TGTGCCACCAGCAGATTTGCCGGGACAGGGAGTTTAGCAACTAATGAAAAACTGTTTTTT. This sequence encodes CATSRFAGTGSLATNEKLFF.